The present T cell receptor (beta chain) was sequenced within a study of cytomegalovirus exposure and HLA in healthy donors. Study details: From HLA-typed donors, an early data release held about 85 million unique TCRs.

Germline lookup yields CDR1 SGHRS and CDR2 YFSETQ. V was clipped by 7 bases and J by 0 bases, with 8 bases between them. The CDR3 has 13 residues. A word on this clone: What it binds is not known.

Study-wide results and limits: Sequencing probably produced one cluster of sequence variants that were highly shared. Specific recognition of CMV antigens was confirmed in vitro for a few chains (all CMV-associated). In a later analysis, CMV-associated beta chains were mostly HLA-associated, it appeared.

Both 60 Vbeta primers and 13 Jbeta primers went into the PCR. TCRdb keeps only in-frame clones here, not all; method: immunoSEQ multiplex PCR. There are under 200,000 clones in the sample; approximately 79% occur only once, and more than 0.55% lies in the top ten. The V and J genes are TRBV5-1 and TRBJ1-3, with a weak D call TRBD1 (6 bases). The origin of this receptor is a woman aged 40 to 49 in good health and CMV-seronegative. Sequenced sample: PBMCs. This CDR3 is CASSQGSGNTIYF. In DNA form, the CDR3 reads TGCGCCAGCTCACAGGGCTCTGGAAACACCATATATTTT.